This T cell receptor (beta chain) is from a study of PD-1 blockade in classical Hodgkin lymphoma. Study-wide context: Patients received nivolumab 3 mg/kg intravenously every 2 weeks. Study observations and caveats: Whereas CD4+ TCR diversity had risen significantly by C4D1, CD8+ TCR diversity had not. Baseline diversity in complete responders resembled that of newly diagnosed patients. Newly diagnosed patients reportedly trailed healthy donors in baseline TCR diversity.

The method was immunoSEQ multiplex PCR; TCRdb's version includes in-frame clones alone and lacks a portion of them. The data contain over 60,000 clones, roughly nine tenths of them singletons. As to this clone: Its matching antigen is unknown.

Time point given: cycle 4 day 1 (C4D1), after less than 7 weeks of nivolumab. Each patient experienced a relapse that followed autologous stem cell transplantation, and brentuximab vedotin exposure varied. The CDR3 is made up of 14 amino acids. Germline trimming cut 5 bases from V and 10 bases from J; bases unmatched to any gene: 5. From germline, CDR1 is KGHSH and CDR2 LQKENI. This TCR was sampled from a human donor with classical Hodgkin lymphoma. Sequenced here: peripheral blood mononuclear cells (PBMCs), sampled before the fourth cycle of nivolumab. The rearrangement uses TRBV18 and TRBJ1-6; 10 bases match TRBD1. The DNA for the CDR3 is TGTGCCAGCTCATCAGACAGGGGGCGATCACCCCTCCACTTT. The encoded protein is CASSSDRGRSPLHF.